This T cell receptor (beta chain) was observed in a study of OX40 agonist ivuxolimab in advanced cancers. Study-wide context: The costimulatory receptor OX40 (CD134) was targeted by ivuxolimab, a fully human IgG2 agonistic monoclonal antibody. Intravenous ivuxolimab was administered to patients every 2 weeks at six dose levels: 0.01, 0.1, 0.3, 1.5, 3 and 10 mg/kg. Of the roughly 51 patients in dose escalation, about 20 had hepatocellular carcinoma, approximately 15 had melanoma, 9 had renal cell carcinoma and 9 had head and neck cancer. In the dose-escalation cohort, roughly four fifths of patients were male, and the mean age was roughly 60 years, with a range of roughly 23 to 85. Patients were allowed to have had prior anti-PD-1, anti-PD-L1 or anti-CTLA-4 therapy, and around two fifths of the dose-escalation patients had been treated with checkpoint inhibitors. Partial responses occurred in three dose-escalation patients, of whom one had hepatocellular carcinoma and two had cutaneous melanoma. Peripheral TCRbeta sequencing was intended to test whether TCR sequence diversity was altered and clonal T-cell expansion was caused by ivuxolimab. The paper reports the monotherapy dose-escalation portion (N = 52 patients) of the phase I ivuxolimab trial. The investigation overall reported the following: At doses from 0.1 to 3.0 mg/kg, clonal expansion was seen in both CD4+ and CD8+ blood T cells between baseline and week 6. In the 0.1-3.0 mg/kg groups, partial responders had among the lowest normalized peripheral clonal expansion, particularly in CD8+ T cells. After ivuxolimab, more expanded clones were found on average in CD8+ T cells than in CD4+ T cells. Which antigens the clonally expanded peripheral T cells were specific for was not determined. Low levels of normalized T-cell clonal expansion were also seen in some patients who did not respond.

The trial excluded patients who had a history of autoimmune disease or who were on systemic immunosuppression. In every dose cohort, peripheral blood was drawn for TCR sequencing at baseline, cycle 4 day 1, and cycle 7 day 1. Samples were obtained from an open-label, multicenter, first-in-human phase I dose-escalation trial of ivuxolimab. Adults with locally advanced or metastatic melanoma, renal cell, hepatocellular, or head and neck squamous cell carcinoma were enrolled in the trial. CD4+ and CD8+ T cells were sorted separately from peripheral blood before TCR sequencing. For sequencing of the TCRbeta CDR3 region, genomic DNA was extracted from the sorted cells. TCRbeta CDR3 regions were sequenced using the immunoSEQ Assay. Held by TCRdb, this immuneACCESS table contains in-frame sequences only and omits some clones. Under half of the omission traces to an unresolved V gene where checked; the cause of the rest is unknown. The sample table lists 50,000 to 70,000 clones, about 90% of them with a count of one. The top ten clones comprise roughly 3.8% of the sample.

Comments on this clone: No cognate antigen has been identified for it. Qualities for individual bases were not recorded, and no much larger clone is one base off.

The receptor comes from an adult with an advanced solid tumor such as melanoma, head and neck, liver or kidney cancer. The sample consisted of CD4+ or CD8+ T cells sorted from blood, taken in a trial of the OX40 agonist ivuxolimab.

The nucleotide sequence reads TGTGCCAGCAGCTTAGCTGCCGGTGGTGAGCAGTTCTTC. Translated, this gives CASSLAAGGEQFF. The receptor chain draws on TRBV13 and TRBJ2-1, with the D gene not confidently named. Reading from cysteine to phenylalanine, the CDR3 counts 13 amino acids. Of the read, only the CDR3 DNA is kept; its 39 bases are in frame from base 1. V and J are truncated by 1 base and 9 bases respectively, leaving an intervening sequence of 10 bases. The germline V gene encodes CDR1 PRHDT and CDR2 FYEKMQ (reference sequence).